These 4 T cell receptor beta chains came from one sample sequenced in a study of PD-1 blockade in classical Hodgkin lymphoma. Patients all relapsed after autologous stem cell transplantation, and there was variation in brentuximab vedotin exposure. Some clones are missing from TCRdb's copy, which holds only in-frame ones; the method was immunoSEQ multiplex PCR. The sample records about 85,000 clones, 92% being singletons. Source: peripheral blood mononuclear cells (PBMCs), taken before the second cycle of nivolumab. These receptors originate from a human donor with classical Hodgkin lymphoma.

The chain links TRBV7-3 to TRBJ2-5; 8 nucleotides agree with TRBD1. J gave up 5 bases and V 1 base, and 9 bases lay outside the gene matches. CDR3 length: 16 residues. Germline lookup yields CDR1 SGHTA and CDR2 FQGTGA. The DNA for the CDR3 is TGTGCCAGCAGCTTAAGCCAGACAGGGGACGGGGAGACCCAGTACTTC. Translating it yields CASSLSQTGDGETQYF.

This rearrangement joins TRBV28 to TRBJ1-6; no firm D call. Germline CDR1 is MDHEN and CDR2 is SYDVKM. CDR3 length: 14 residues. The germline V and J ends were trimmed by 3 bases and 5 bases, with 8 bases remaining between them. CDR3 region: CASSLGGDNSPLHF. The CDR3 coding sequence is TGTGCCAGCAGTTTGGGCGGGGATAATTCACCCCTCCACTTT.

The chain's CDR3 is CASTGRGHDNQPQHF. Here the CDR3 DNA reads TGTGCCAGTACCGGACGGGGGCACGACAATCAGCCCCAGCATTTT. This chain joins TRBV6-6 and TRBJ1-5; perhaps TRBD1 as D (6 bases). The V end lost 9 bases, the J end lost 3 bases, and 18 bases lay between the germline ends. The germline V gene encodes CDR1 MNHNY and CDR2 SVGAGI (reference sequence). This CDR3 contains 15 residues.

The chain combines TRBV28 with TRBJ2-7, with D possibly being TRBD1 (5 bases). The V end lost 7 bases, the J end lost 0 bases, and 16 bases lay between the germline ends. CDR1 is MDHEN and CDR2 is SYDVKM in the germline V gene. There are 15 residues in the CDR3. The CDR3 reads CASKVYGASSYEQYF. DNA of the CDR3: TGTGCCAGCAAGGTGTATGGGGCGAGCTCCTACGAGCAGTACTTC.